A selection of T cell receptor beta chains follows, all from one sample in a study of shared clonotypes between healthy human individuals. This table comes from immunoSEQ multiplex PCR, and its TCRdb copy is limited to in-frame clones, with some not included. The sample yields roughly 700,000 clones, about 90% seen once. Sequencing was performed on memory CD8+ T cells from PBMCs. The receptors stem from a man aged 18 to 30 in good health. Some clones in this sample may be carry-over from other donors' samples. The CDR3 runs from the conserved cysteine through the conserved F or W. The D gene is left open where the match is weak. Clone size is stated in some rows and not others, as once, few, many or a class when expanded.

clone size	J gene	D gene	V gene	CDR3 protein	CDR3 DNA
.	TRBJ1-1	.	TRBV6-5	CASQEQGMNTEAFF	TGTGCCAGCCAAGAACAGGGCATGAACACTGAAGCTTTCTTT
.	TRBJ2-3	.	TRBV28	CASSPIIQGTDTQYF	TGTGCCAGCAGTCCTATTATACAGGGAACAGATACGCAGTATTTT
.	TRBJ1-1	.	TRBV30	CAYSGLRDGSTEAFF	TGTGCCTATAGTGGGCTTCGGGATGGAAGCACTGAAGCTTTCTTT
.	TRBJ2-5	TRBD2	TRBV30	CAWDEAGGTSGETQYF	TGTGCCTGGGACGAAGCGGGAGGTACCTCGGGGGAGACCCAGTACTTC
.	TRBJ2-1	TRBD2	TRBV2	CASSEGLAGANEQFF	TGTGCCAGCAGTGAAGGGCTAGCGGGAGCCAATGAGCAGTTCTTC
.	TRBJ2-1	.	TRBV12-5	CASGLLPVPRGEQFF	TGTGCTAGTGGTTTACTCCCGGTACCAAGGGGTGAGCAGTTCTTC
many	TRBJ2-7	.	TRBV7-8	CASSVLGGTYEQYF	TGTGCCAGCAGCGTACTCGGGGGAACCTACGAGCAGTACTTC
.	TRBJ2-7	.	TRBV9	CASSPEGGLDEQYF	TGTGCCAGCAGCCCGGAAGGGGGGCTGGACGAGCAGTACTTC
.	TRBJ2-3	.	TRBV27	CASSPTSTDTQYF	TGTGCCAGCAGTCCCACTAGCACAGATACGCAGTATTTT
.	TRBJ2-1	TRBD1	TRBV7-9	CASSARGQGEGEQFF	TGTGCCAGCAGCGCGAGGGGGCAGGGTGAGGGTGAGCAGTTCTTC
.	TRBJ2-7	.	TRBV11-2	CASSLGLSDHQQYF	TGTGCCAGCAGCCTGGGGCTATCTGATCACCAGCAGTACTTC
.	TRBJ1-5	TRBD1	TRBV19	CASNSRDSESEPQHF	TGTGCCAGTAACTCTAGGGACAGTGAAAGCGAGCCCCAGCATTTT
.	TRBJ2-1	.	TRBV9	CASSVGSSNEQFF	TGTGCCAGCAGCGTAGGATCAAGTAATGAGCAGTTCTTC
.	TRBJ2-7	.	TRBV7-6	CASSLNQGTGYEQYF	TGTGCCAGCAGCTTAAACCAGGGCACAGGCTACGAGCAGTACTTC
.	TRBJ2-7	TRBD2	TRBV9	CASSPHGGGLAEQYF	TGTGCCAGCAGCCCCCATGGGGGGGGTTTGGCCGAGCAGTACTTC
.	TRBJ2-1	.	TRBV11-2	CASSLGGAAYNEQFF	TGTGCCAGCAGCTTAGGGGGGGCGGCGTACAATGAGCAGTTCTTC
.	TRBJ2-7	TRBD2	TRBV7-2	CASSLVRGGSNNEQYF	TGTGCCAGCAGCTTAGTTCGTGGCGGGAGTAACAACGAGCAGTACTTC
.	TRBJ2-1	.	TRBV27	CASSSGDSYNEQFF	TGTGCCAGCAGTTCGGGAGACTCCTACAATGAGCAGTTCTTC